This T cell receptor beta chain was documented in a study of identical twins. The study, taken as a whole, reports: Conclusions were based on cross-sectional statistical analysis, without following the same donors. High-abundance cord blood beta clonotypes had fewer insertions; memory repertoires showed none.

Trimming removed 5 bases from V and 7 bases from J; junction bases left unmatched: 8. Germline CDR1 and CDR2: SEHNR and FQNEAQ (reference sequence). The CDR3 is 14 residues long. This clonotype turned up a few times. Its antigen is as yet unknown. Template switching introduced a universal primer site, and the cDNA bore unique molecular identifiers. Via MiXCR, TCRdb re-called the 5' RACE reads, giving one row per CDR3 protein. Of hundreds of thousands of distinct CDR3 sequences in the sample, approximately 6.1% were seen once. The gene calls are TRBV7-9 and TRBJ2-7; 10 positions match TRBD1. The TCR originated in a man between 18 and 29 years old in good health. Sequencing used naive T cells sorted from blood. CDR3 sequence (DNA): TGTGCCAGCAGCCCCAGGGACAGGGGCCGGGAGCAGTACTTC. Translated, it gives CASSPRDRGREQYF.